Following are 25 T cell receptor beta chains from one sample sequenced in a study of T cell responses to AZD1222 COVID-19 vaccine. Libraries were prepared by immunoSEQ multiplex PCR; TCRdb keeps only in-frame clonotypes and omits some of them. The data hold about 45,000 clones, with over 70% observed a single time. The starting material was peripheral blood, obtained 28 days after the second AZD1222 dose. The receptors were sampled from an adult who received the AZD1222 COVID-19 vaccine.

This clone was detected only once. The gene calls are TRBV9 and TRBJ2-5, with D perhaps TRBD1 or TRBD2 (7 bases each). Per germline, CDR1 SGDLS and CDR2 YYNGEE. The CDR3 runs to 15 residues. V was trimmed by 0 bases and J by 5 bases, leaving 14 bases between them. CDR3 nucleotides: TGTGCCAGCAGCGTAGAGGGAGGGGGCGCTGAGACCCAGTACTTC. Its protein product is CASSVEGGGAETQYF.

The chain has TRBV7-8 and TRBJ2-5, with D unclear. The CDR3 covers 14 residues. Germline CDR1 is SGHVS and CDR2 is FQNEAQ. The germline V and J ends were trimmed by 2 bases and 5 bases, with 12 bases remaining between them. This CDR3 is CASSLLVSRETQYF. The CDR3 nucleotides are TGTGCCAGCAGCTTACTCGTTAGTCGGGAGACCCAGTACTTC.

The V and J genes are TRBV9 and TRBJ2-3; 9 bases align to TRBD1. Germline CDR1 and CDR2: SGDLS and YYNGEE. Trimming took 4 bases from V and 6 from J; bases not matched to a gene: 9. The CDR3 covers 15 residues. The CDR3 loop reads CASSPRQGVTDTQYF. As DNA, the CDR3 is TGTGCCAGCAGCCCCAGACAGGGGGTGACCGATACGCAGTATTTT.

The chain employs TRBV9 and TRBJ2-3; no clear D gene. The V end lost 7 bases, the J end lost 6 bases, and 12 bases lay between the germline ends. CDR1 is SGDLS, CDR2 YYNGEE, per germline. This CDR3 has 12 amino acids. The CDR3 sequence is CASSGRFDTQYF. The CDR3 DNA reads TGTGCCAGCTCCGGCCGGTTCGATACGCAGTATTTT.

This chain joins TRBV5-4 and TRBJ1-6; D perhaps matches TRBD1 (6 bases). Germline CDR1 SGHNT, CDR2 YYREEE (reference sequence). This CDR3 has 17 residues. V was clipped by 5 bases and J by 0 bases, with 15 bases between them. In DNA, the CDR3 is TGTGCCAGCAGTCGGGACACCGAGAGCTCCTATAATTCACCCCTCCACTTT. Translating it yields CASSRDTESSYNSPLHF.

This clone is deemed medium-sized. The identical CDR3 is also encoded by other nucleotide sequences in the sample. The chain's CDR3 is CASSPSITGELFF. DNA for the CDR3: TGTGCCAGCAGCCCTAGCATAACCGGGGAGCTGTTTTTT. The V call is TRBV9, the J call TRBJ2-2; possibly TRBD2 for D (5 bases). The V gene's germline CDR1 is SGDLS and CDR2 YYNGEE. V shed 4 bases and J shed 5 bases, with 9 bases lying between them. The CDR3 spans 13 residues.

The chain has TRBV28 and TRBJ2-7; a possible D gene is TRBD2 (6 bases). V gave up 3 bases and J gave up 4 bases, with 16 bases separating them. The CDR3 covers 15 residues. Germline CDR1 is MDHEN and CDR2 is SYDVKM. The CDR3 sequence is CASSLPFGSGYEQYF. CDR3 bases: TGTGCCAGCAGTTTGCCCTTCGGGAGTGGATACGAGCAGTACTTC.

The chain joins TRBV7-2 to TRBJ1-2; TRBD1 might be the D (6 bases). Germline V gene lookup returns CDR1 SGHTA and CDR2 FQGNSA. This CDR3 region has 14 residues. V lost 5 bases and J 2 bases, leaving 12 bases between the germline ends. DNA of the CDR3: TGTGCCAGCAGCCCCCTGACAGGAAACTATGGCTACACCTTC. Amino acids: CASSPLTGNYGYTF.

The chain recombines TRBV19 with TRBJ1-2; perhaps TRBD1 as D (5 bases). The germline V gene has CDR1 LNHDA and CDR2 SQIVND (reference sequence). V was trimmed by 2 bases and J by 2 bases, leaving 6 bases between them. The CDR3 contains 13 residues. CDR3 region: CASSITGNYGYTF. CDR3 DNA: TGTGCCAGTAGTATAACAGGAAACTATGGCTACACCTTC.

The chain carries TRBV15 and TRBJ2-7; no firm D call. The CDR3 has 12 residues. Trimming took off 0 bases at V and 4 bases at J, with 4 bases between the two ends. Germline assignment: CDR1 LNHNV and CDR2 YYDKDF (reference sequence). The CDR3 spells CATSRDQYEQYF. DNA of the CDR3: TGTGCCACCAGCAGAGATCAGTACGAGCAGTACTTC.

Comment on this clone: In the same sample, other DNA sequences code for this CDR3. The J gene is TRBJ2-2, the V gene TRBV19; 7 positions agree with TRBD1. The CDR3 has 13 residues. Losses at the gene ends were 7 bases for V and 6 bases for J; bases not matched to a gene: 5. Germline V gene sequence: CDR1 LNHDA, CDR2 SQIVND (reference sequence). The CDR3 loop reads CASTADRPGELFF. The CDR3 DNA reads TGTGCCAGTACCGCGGACAGGCCCGGGGAGCTGTTTTTT.

This sequence joins TRBV3-1 (or the pseudogene TRBV3-2) and TRBJ2-2, with D perhaps given as TRBD1 or TRBD2 (5 bases each). The CDR3 sequence is 15 residues long. V was shortened by 2 bases and J by 6 bases, with 13 bases between the two germline ends. In germline, CDR1 is LGHDT, CDR2 YNNKEL (reference sequence). The CDR3 protein is CASSQKRGVSGELFF. The CDR3 DNA is TGTGCCAGCAGCCAAAAGAGGGGAGTATCCGGGGAGCTGTTTTTT.

The J gene is TRBJ2-1, the V gene TRBV6-5; 7 bases line up with TRBD1. This CDR3 has 13 amino acids. Trimming took 6 bases from V and 6 from J; bases not matched to a gene: 5. Germline CDR1 is MNHEY and CDR2 is SVGAGI. Here the CDR3 reads CASRKTGSNEQFF. CDR3 nucleotide sequence: TGTGCCAGCAGGAAGACAGGGTCCAATGAGCAGTTCTTC.

The V gene is TRBV11-2, the J gene TRBJ1-1; 7 nucleotides line up with TRBD1. The J segment lost 6 bases and the V segment lost 5 bases, leaving 9 bases of the junction unmatched. Germline CDR1 SGHAT, CDR2 FQNNGV. The CDR3 covers 14 residues. The CDR3 loop is CASSEGRDRSEAFF. The CDR3 region has the DNA TGTGCCAGCAGCGAGGGACGGGACAGATCTGAAGCTTTCTTT.

The chain joins TRBV18 to TRBJ1-3; TRBD1 agrees at 8 bases. The CDR3 runs to 16 residues. From germline, CDR1 is KGHSH and CDR2 LQKENI. Unmatched junction bases numbered 8, after V lost 4 bases and J lost 3 bases. CDR3 nucleotides: TGTGCCAGCTCACAAGAAACAGGGGGACATGGAAACACCATATATTTT. It encodes CASSQETGGHGNTIYF.

The V and J genes are TRBV6-5 and TRBJ1-2; D possibly corresponds to TRBD1 (6 bases). Trimming stripped 5 bases from V and 5 bases from J, with 18 bases between. Germline loops: CDR1 MNHEY, CDR2 SVGAGI. The CDR3 totals 15 residues. The CDR3 region has the DNA TGTGCCAGCAGTCTCCGGACAGTTCTTGATTATGGCTACACCTTC. It translates to CASSLRTVLDYGYTF.

This clone was seen a single time. This chain's CDR3 is CASSLGGAGGYTF. The CDR3 bases are TGTGCCAGCAGTTTAGGGGGGGCGGGTGGCTACACCTTC. The chain is built from TRBV12-3 or TRBV12-4 and TRBJ1-2; tentative D call: TRBD1 (6 bases). V dropped 1 base and J dropped 7 bases, with 10 bases sitting between them. The CDR3 totals 13 residues.

The chain recombines TRBV2 with TRBJ2-7, with a tentative D call TRBD1 (6 bases). Germline V gene lookup returns CDR1 SNHLY and CDR2 FYNNEI. CDR3 length: 12 amino acids. Trimming removed 6 bases from V and 2 bases from J, with 8 bases in between. The CDR3 DNA sequence: TGTGCCAGCAGGGACAGCCCCTACGAGCAGTACTTC. Amino acid sequence: CASRDSPYEQYF.

The V call is TRBV5-1, the J call TRBJ1-3, with 7 nucleotides matching TRBD1. Germline lookup yields CDR1 SGHRS and CDR2 YFSETQ. Trimming removed 4 bases from V and 2 bases from J; junction bases left unmatched: 3. The CDR3 covers 14 residues. The CDR3 region has the DNA TGCGCCAGCAGCCCCGGGACAGCTGGAAACACCATATATTTT. This encodes CASSPGTAGNTIYF.

V gene TRBV19 combines with J gene TRBJ2-3; 7 bases agree with TRBD1. The CDR3 is 14 amino acids. Germline values: CDR1 LNHDA, CDR2 SQIVND (reference sequence). Losses at the gene ends were 6 bases for V and 5 bases for J; bases not matched to a gene: 8. The CDR3 spells CASRPRGFGDTQYF. The CDR3 nucleotides read TGTGCCAGTAGACCCAGGGGGTTTGGAGATACGCAGTATTTT.

This chain connects TRBV3-1 (or the pseudogene TRBV3-2) to TRBJ2-6, with 11 bases that match TRBD2. The CDR3 extends over 17 amino acids. Trimming at V came to 3 bases and at J to 0 bases, leaving 1 base not matched to a gene. Germline loops: CDR1 LGHDT, CDR2 YNNKEL (reference sequence). The CDR3 DNA is TGTGCCAGCAGCCATACTAGCGGGAGCTCTGGGGCCAACGTCCTGACTTTC. Translating it yields CASSHTSGSSGANVLTF.

The chain has TRBV9 and TRBJ1-2; a weak D match, TRBD1 (6 bases). V lost 4 bases and J lost 4, with 23 bases in between. Germline CDR1 and CDR2: SGDLS and YYNGEE. The length of the CDR3 is 17 residues. The CDR3 spells CASSQELTTGIRYGYTF. CDR3 nucleotides: TGTGCCAGCAGCCAAGAACTTACAACAGGGATCCGCTATGGCTACACCTTC. Complete variable domain (other parts from reference TRBV9 and TRBJ1-2): DSGVTQTPKHLITATGQRVTLRCSPRSGDLSVYWYQQSLDQGLQFLIQYYNGEERAKGNILERFSAQQFPDLHSELNLSSLELGDSALYFCASSQELTTGIRYGYTFGSGTRLTVV.

The genes are TRBV7-8 and TRBJ2-7, with TRBD1 matching over 8 bases. CDR1 is SGHVS and CDR2 is FQNEAQ in the germline V gene. The V gene end was trimmed by 4 bases and the J gene end by 5 bases; junction bases not matched to a gene: 7. The CDR3 is made up of 14 amino acids. CDR3 bases: TGTGCCAGCAGCTCCGGGACAGGTGTAGACGAGCAGTACTTC. It yields the protein CASSSGTGVDEQYF.

The chain recombines TRBV5-1 with TRBJ2-4; D gene uncertain. In germline, CDR1 is SGHRS, CDR2 YFSETQ. The CDR3 totals 16 residues. Trimming cost V 0 bases and J 2 bases, with 12 bases left between them. CDR3 loop: CASSLADQLTKNIQYF. In DNA form, the CDR3 reads TGCGCCAGCAGCTTGGCGGACCAGCTAACCAAAAACATTCAGTACTTC.

The chain links TRBV5-1 to TRBJ2-7, with TRBD2 matching over 12 bases. This CDR3 region has 16 residues. The V gene's germline CDR1 is SGHRS and CDR2 YFSETQ. J gave up 1 base and V 2 bases, and 4 bases lay outside the gene matches. The chain's CDR3 is CASSFTSGGSSYEQYF. The CDR3 DNA is TGCGCCAGCAGCTTTACTAGCGGGGGGTCATCCTACGAGCAGTACTTC.